Each of the 21 T cell receptor beta chains below was sequenced from the same sample in a study of blood T cells in healthy people across ages. The authors ran a second PCR of 7 to 11 cycles using a sample-barcoded 5' primer and a J-beta primer mix. TCRdb re-derived calls from the 5' RACE reads in MiXCR, one entry per CDR3 protein. The sample carries 1.2 million to 1.5 million distinct CDR3 sequences, around 42% recorded once. The source material was blood. Source of these receptors: a woman aged 18-29 years in good health.

With respect to this clonotype: At one boundary the junction diverges from the germline segment, which might be a read error. The chain is built from TRBV7-9 and TRBJ2-7; 8 nucleotides match TRBD1. CDR1 is SEHNR and CDR2 is FQNEAQ in the germline V gene (reference sequence). The CDR3 length is 15 residues. CDR3 sequence: CASSLDRVVSHEQYF. For the CDR3, the DNA is TGTGCCAGCAGCTTGGACAGGGTTGTCTCCCACGAGCAGTACTTC.

The chain combines TRBV7-9 with TRBJ1-1; D gene uncertain. Germline V CDR1 and CDR2: SEHNR, FQNEAQ (reference sequence). Trimming took off 0 bases at V and 3 bases at J, with 20 bases between the two ends. The CDR3 length is 18 residues. CDR3 protein: CASSLAGRTRFGDTEAFF. The DNA of the CDR3 is TGTGCCAGCAGCTTAGCTGGCAGGACGAGGTTCGGGGACACTGAAGCTTTCTTT.

V gene TRBV10-3 combines with J gene TRBJ1-1; D gene ambiguous. Germline V gives CDR1 ENHRY, CDR2 SYGVKD. V dropped 3 bases and J dropped 7 bases, with 21 bases sitting between them. The CDR3 contains 16 residues. CDR3 bases: TGTGCCATCAGTGACACCAAAACCGAGACCTCCTTTGAAGCTTTCTTT. Its translation: CAISDTKTETSFEAFF.

V usage is TRBV20-1 and J usage is TRBJ2-3; D gene uncertain. The V and J ends lost 5 bases and 2 bases respectively, with 20 bases between them. Germline V lookup: CDR1 DFQATT, CDR2 SNEGSKA (reference sequence). CDR3 size: 16 residues. CDR3 sequence (DNA): TGCAGTGCTCCGACTCAAGAAGGACCTTACACAGATACGCAGTATTTT. This gives the protein CSAPTQEGPYTDTQYF.

Remarks on this clonotype: The junction departs from germline at one end; a sequencing error may be responsible. J is TRBJ2-3 and V is TRBV7-2; no firm D call. This CDR3 contains 14 residues. The V gene's germline CDR1 is SGHTA and CDR2 FQGNSA. CDR3 DNA: TGTGCCAGCAAACCCCCTCTGAGCACATATACGCAGTATTTT. This translates into CASKPPLSTYTQYF.

This clonotype was recorded many times. The rearrangement joins TRBV2 to TRBJ2-3; D gene uncertain. The CDR3 has 11 amino acids. Per germline, CDR1 SNHLY and CDR2 FYNNEI. V was trimmed by 7 bases and J by 5 bases, leaving 7 bases between them. The CDR3 spells CASKRQDTQYF. Written as DNA, the CDR3 is TGTGCCAGCAAACGCCAAGATACGCAGTATTTT.

V and J are TRBV10-3 and TRBJ2-1; 7 bases agree with TRBD1. Germline V CDR1 and CDR2: ENHRY, SYGVKD. Trimming at V came to 5 bases and at J to 7 bases, leaving 5 bases not matched to a gene. This CDR3 region has 13 residues. The CDR3 loop is CAISWTGVNEQFF. DNA for the CDR3: TGTGCCATCAGTTGGACAGGAGTTAATGAGCAGTTCTTC.

The rearrangement links TRBV9 to TRBJ2-7; D might be TRBD1 or TRBD2, each matching 6 bases. Looked up from germline, CDR1 is SGDLS and CDR2 is YYNGEE. This CDR3 spans 13 amino acids. V was cut by 0 bases and J by 9 bases, with 13 bases left in between. The CDR3 spells CASSVDGGRGQYF. In DNA form, the CDR3 reads TGTGCCAGCAGCGTAGATGGGGGGCGCGGGCAGTACTTC. The full variable domain, completed using reference TRBV9 and TRBJ2-7, is DSGVTQTPKHLITATGQRVTLRCSPRSGDLSVYWYQQSLDQGLQFLIQYYNGEERAKGNILERFSAQQFPDLHSELNLSSLELGDSALYFCASSVDGGRGQYFGPGTRLTVT.

The rearrangement links TRBV2 to TRBJ2-7, with TRBD1 matching 7 bases. Germline V gene data show CDR1 as SNHLY and CDR2 as FYNNEI. Trimming cost V 6 bases and J 1 base; bases outside gene matches: 9. The CDR3 covers 15 residues. In DNA form, the CDR3 reads TGTGCCAGCAGCATAACAGGGGCCGCATCCTACGAGCAGTACTTC. Its protein is CASSITGAASYEQYF.

In this sample, this clonotype turned up a few times. The V gene is TRBV20-1, the J gene TRBJ2-7, with 11 bases fitting TRBD2. This CDR3 is built from 14 residues. Unmatched junction bases numbered 1, after V lost 3 bases and J lost 0 bases. CDR1 DFQATT and CDR2 SNEGSKA come from the germline V gene (reference sequence). DNA for the CDR3: TGCAGTGCTAGGGGACTAGCGGACTCCTACGAGCAGTACTTC. Translation: CSARGLADSYEQYF.

The V and J genes are TRBV5-1 and TRBJ2-5, with 11 bases identical to TRBD2. The V gene's germline CDR1 is SGHRS and CDR2 YFSETQ. V shed 4 bases and J 3 bases; nucleotides not matched to a gene: 11. The CDR3 contains 17 residues. CDR3 coding DNA: TGCGCCAGCAGCCTCGGGTATATAGCGGGAGGGAAAGAGACCCAGTACTTC. Translating it yields CASSLGYIAGGKETQYF. Drawing the rest from reference TRBV5-1 and TRBJ2-5, the complete variable domain is KAGVTQTPRYLIKTRGQQVTLSCSPISGHRSVSWYQQTPGQGLQFLFEYFSETQRNKGNFPGRFSGRQFSNSRSEMNVSTLELGDSALYLCASSLGYIAGGKETQYFGPGTRLLVL.

In its sample, this clonotype was seen once. This chain connects TRBV7-6 to TRBJ1-2; 10 bases align to TRBD1. CDR1 and CDR2 from the germline V gene are SGHVS and FNYEAQ. CDR3 length equals 13 residues. The ends lost 11 bases at V and 2 bases at J; junction bases unmatched: 5. The CDR3 nucleotides read TGTGCCTGCGGACAGGGGGACAACTATGGCTACACCTTC. Translation: CACGQGDNYGYTF.

This clonotype was seen only a few times. The gene calls are TRBV14 and TRBJ2-7, with D uncertain. Trimming pared 0 bases from V and 3 bases from J, leaving 12 bases between. This CDR3 is built from 15 residues. Germline values: CDR1 SGHDN, CDR2 FVKESK. The CDR3 sequence: CASSQDLKGGYEQYF. The CDR3, as DNA: TGTGCCAGCAGCCAAGATCTTAAAGGCGGCTACGAGCAGTACTTC.

CDR3 sequence (DNA): TGTGCCAGCAGTTATAGCGGGAGAGAGGAGTACTTC. The encoded protein is CASSYSGREEYF. The V gene is TRBV6-6, the J gene TRBJ2-5; 9 bases are a match to TRBD2. This CDR3 is built from 12 residues. CDR1 and CDR2 from the germline V gene are MNHNY and SVGAGI (reference sequence). Trimming cost V 3 bases and J 12 bases; bases outside gene matches: 5.

The rearrangement links TRBV12-3 or TRBV12-4 to TRBJ1-3; TRBD1 might be the D (5 bases). The CDR3 runs to 16 residues. V was trimmed by 3 bases and J by 2 bases, leaving 14 bases between them. The CDR3 DNA is TGTGCCAGCAGTTTCGCGGGAGGGGTAGCTGGAAACACCATATATTTT. Translation gives CASSFAGGVAGNTIYF.

This chain links TRBV5-5 with TRBJ1-2; D may be TRBD1 (6 bases). CDR3 length: 17 residues. Trimming took 5 bases from V and 1 from J, leaving 21 bases between them. Germline V lookup: CDR1 SGHKS, CDR2 YYEKEE (reference sequence). CDR3 nucleotides: TGTGCCAGCAGATCTGGCCCAACGGGAGGGGGTAACTATGGCTACACCTTC. Translated: CASRSGPTGGGNYGYTF.

The chain recombines TRBV27 with TRBJ2-7; D gene unclear. Germline V gene lookup returns CDR1 MNHEY and CDR2 SMNVEV (reference sequence). The CDR3 runs 15 residues. The ends were cut back, 4 bases at V and 2 bases at J, with 15 bases in the middle. The CDR3 loop reads CASSSEDGQPYEQYF. CDR3 DNA sequence: TGTGCCAGCAGTTCCGAGGACGGCCAACCCTACGAGCAGTACTTC.

This clonotype turned up a few times. The chain has TRBV30 and TRBJ2-5; D is perhaps TRBD1 or TRBD2 (5 bases each). The tail of the sequence fits TRBJ2-7 better, so the J call may be wrong. There are 14 residues in the CDR3. CDR1 is GTSNPN and CDR2 is SVGIG in the germline V gene (reference sequence). CDR3 nucleotide sequence: TGTGCCTGGAAGGGGCCATCCGGGGTTCACGAGCAGTACTTC. Protein: CAWKGPSGVHEQYF.

The V gene is TRBV3-1, the J gene TRBJ2-7; 7 bases agree with TRBD2. The CDR3 consists of 16 residues. V dropped 3 bases and J dropped 0; count of bases not matched to a gene: 8. The germline V gene has CDR1 LGHDT and CDR2 YNNKEL (reference sequence). The CDR3 sequence: CASSHPRLAASYEQYF. The DNA of the CDR3 is TGTGCCAGCAGCCATCCCCGACTAGCTGCCTCCTACGAGCAGTACTTC.

The genes are TRBV2 and TRBJ2-5, with 9 bases identical to TRBD2. The J segment lost 11 bases and the V segment lost 4 bases, leaving 11 bases of the junction unmatched. This CDR3 region has 14 residues. Germline CDR1 and CDR2: SNHLY and FYNNEI. The CDR3 region has the DNA TGTGCCAGCAGTGGCGGGGGGGCTCTCAATGAGCAGTACTTC. This codes for CASSGGGALNEQYF.

The J gene is TRBJ2-5, the V gene TRBV20-1, with 9 bases lining up with TRBD2. V gave up 5 bases and J gave up 11 bases; unmatched junction bases: 18. CDR1 and CDR2 (germline): DFQATT, SNEGSKA (reference sequence). This CDR3 contains 15 residues. CDR3 loop: CSAGAGGRSYNEQYF. CDR3 bases: TGCAGTGCTGGAGCGGGGGGCCGCTCCTACAATGAGCAGTACTTC.